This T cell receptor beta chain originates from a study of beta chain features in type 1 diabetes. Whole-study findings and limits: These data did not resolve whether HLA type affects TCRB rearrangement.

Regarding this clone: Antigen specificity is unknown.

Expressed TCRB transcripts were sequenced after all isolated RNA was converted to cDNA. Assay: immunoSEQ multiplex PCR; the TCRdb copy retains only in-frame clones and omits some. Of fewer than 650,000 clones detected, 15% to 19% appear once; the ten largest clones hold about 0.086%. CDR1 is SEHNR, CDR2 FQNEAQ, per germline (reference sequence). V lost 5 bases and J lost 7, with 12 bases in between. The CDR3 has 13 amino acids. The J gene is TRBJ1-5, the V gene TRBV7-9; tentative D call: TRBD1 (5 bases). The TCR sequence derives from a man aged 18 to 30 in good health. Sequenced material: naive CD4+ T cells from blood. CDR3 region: CASSPEGSQPQHF. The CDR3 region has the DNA TGTGCCAGCAGCCCGGAGGGGAGCCAGCCCCAGCATTTT.